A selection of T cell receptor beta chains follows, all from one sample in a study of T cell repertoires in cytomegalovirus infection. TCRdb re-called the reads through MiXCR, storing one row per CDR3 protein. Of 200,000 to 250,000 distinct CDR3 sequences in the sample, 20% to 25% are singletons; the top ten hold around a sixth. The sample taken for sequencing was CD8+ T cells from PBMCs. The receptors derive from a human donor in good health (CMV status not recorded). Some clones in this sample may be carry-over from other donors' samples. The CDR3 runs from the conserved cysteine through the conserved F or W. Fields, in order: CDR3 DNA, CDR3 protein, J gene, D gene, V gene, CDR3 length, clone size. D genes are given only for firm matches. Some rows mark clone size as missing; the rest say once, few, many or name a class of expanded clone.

cdr3_nt: TGTGCCAGCAGGGTAGAAGCAGATACGCAGTATTTT
cdr3_aa: CASRVEADTQYF
j_call: TRBJ2-3
d_call: -
v_call: TRBV2
cdr3_length: 12
clone_size: -

cdr3_nt: TGTGCCACCAGCAGAAGGGACGGTCGACAGCCCCAGCATTTT
cdr3_aa: CATSRRDGRQPQHF
j_call: TRBJ1-5
d_call: -
v_call: TRBV15
cdr3_length: 14
clone_size: -

cdr3_nt: TGCAGCGTTCCCGATTTGAACACTGAAGCTTTCTTT
cdr3_aa: CSVPDLNTEAFF
j_call: TRBJ1-1
d_call: -
v_call: TRBV29-1
cdr3_length: 12
clone_size: few

cdr3_nt: TGTGCCAGCAGCCAAGAGGTCTCAGATACGCAGTATTTT
cdr3_aa: CASSQEVSDTQYF
j_call: TRBJ2-3
d_call: -
v_call: TRBV14
cdr3_length: 13
clone_size: few

cdr3_nt: TGTGCCAGCTCACCAAGGCACAGACAGGGACACTCTGGGGCCAACGTCCTGACTTTC
cdr3_aa: CASSPRHRQGHSGANVLTF
j_call: TRBJ2-6
d_call: TRBD1
v_call: TRBV18
cdr3_length: 19
clone_size: few

cdr3_nt: TGTGCCAGCAGTTCACAGGGTTTCTCTGGGGCCAACGTCCTGACTTTC
cdr3_aa: CASSSQGFSGANVLTF
j_call: TRBJ2-6
d_call: -
v_call: TRBV6-1
cdr3_length: 16
clone_size: few

cdr3_nt: TGCGCCAGCAGGGCCGAACATACAGGGGACAACGAGCAGTACTTC
cdr3_aa: CASRAEHTGDNEQYF
j_call: TRBJ2-7
d_call: TRBD1
v_call: TRBV5-1
cdr3_length: 15
clone_size: few

cdr3_nt: TGTGCCAGCAGCGCGATGCCGGGACTACACACAGATACGCAGTATTTT
cdr3_aa: CASSAMPGLHTDTQYF
j_call: TRBJ2-3
d_call: TRBD2
v_call: TRBV7-3
cdr3_length: 16
clone_size: many

cdr3_nt: TGTGCCAGCAGCTTAGAGTTCGGCGGGGGGGCATCGGGTGAAATATCCTACAATGAGCAGTTCTTC
cdr3_aa: CASSLEFGGGASGEISYNEQFF
j_call: TRBJ2-1
d_call: TRBD2
v_call: TRBV7-9
cdr3_length: 22
clone_size: many

cdr3_nt: TGTGCCAGCTCACCGACGATGCGTTCCCAGATTGACGATTATGGCTACACCTTC
cdr3_aa: CASSPTMRSQIDDYGYTF
j_call: TRBJ1-2
d_call: -
v_call: TRBV18
cdr3_length: 18
clone_size: few

cdr3_nt: TGTGCCAGCAGTTCGGGCAGGGGGCTCCACTACGAGCAGTACTTC
cdr3_aa: CASSSGRGLHYEQYF
j_call: TRBJ2-7
d_call: TRBD1
v_call: TRBV12-3/TRBV12-4
cdr3_length: 15
clone_size: -

cdr3_nt: TGTGCCAGCAGCCCGGACAGGGGCAACGAGCAGTACTTC
cdr3_aa: CASSPDRGNEQYF
j_call: TRBJ2-7
d_call: TRBD1
v_call: TRBV7-8
cdr3_length: 13
clone_size: many

cdr3_nt: TGTGCCAGCAGCTTAGTGGCCTCTAGCACAGATACGCAGTATTTT
cdr3_aa: CASSLVASSTDTQYF
j_call: TRBJ2-3
d_call: -
v_call: TRBV11-2
cdr3_length: 15
clone_size: many

cdr3_nt: TGTGCCAGCAGTTTCCTACTAGCGGGGGCGAATGAGCAGTTCTTC
cdr3_aa: CASSFLLAGANEQFF
j_call: TRBJ2-1
d_call: TRBD2
v_call: TRBV27
cdr3_length: 15
clone_size: many

cdr3_nt: TGTGCCAGCAGAACCGGGACGGGAAATTCACCCCTCCACTTT
cdr3_aa: CASRTGTGNSPLHF
j_call: TRBJ1-6
d_call: -
v_call: TRBV7-8
cdr3_length: 14
clone_size: few

cdr3_nt: TGTGCCAGCAGTTTATCGGGCCTCAATGAGCAGTTCTTC
cdr3_aa: CASSLSGLNEQFF
j_call: TRBJ2-1
d_call: -
v_call: TRBV28
cdr3_length: 13
clone_size: few

cdr3_nt: TGTGCCAGCAGCTCTGCAGAAGACGAGCAGTACTTC
cdr3_aa: CASSSAEDEQYF
j_call: TRBJ2-7
d_call: -
v_call: TRBV7-6
cdr3_length: 12
clone_size: many

cdr3_nt: TGTGCCAGCAGCTTTAGCGGGATACACTATGGCTACACCTTC
cdr3_aa: CASSFSGIHYGYTF
j_call: TRBJ1-2
d_call: -
v_call: TRBV7-9
cdr3_length: 14
clone_size: many

cdr3_nt: TGTGCCAGCAGTTACTCGAGCAGCAATCAGCCCCAGCATTTT
cdr3_aa: CASSYSSSNQPQHF
j_call: TRBJ1-5
d_call: -
v_call: TRBV6-6
cdr3_length: 14
clone_size: -

cdr3_nt: TGTGCCAGCAGTGAATCAAGAGGCCCAAACTATGGCTACACCTTC
cdr3_aa: CASSESRGPNYGYTF
j_call: TRBJ1-2
d_call: -
v_call: TRBV25-1
cdr3_length: 15
clone_size: -

cdr3_nt: TGTGCCATCACACGTGGCCCGTCCCACAATGAGCAGTTCTTC
cdr3_aa: CAITRGPSHNEQFF
j_call: TRBJ2-1
d_call: -
v_call: TRBV10-3
cdr3_length: 14
clone_size: -

cdr3_nt: TGTGCCAGCAGCGTCCGGGGGGGCGGGGATGAGCAGTTCTTC
cdr3_aa: CASSVRGGGDEQFF
j_call: TRBJ2-1
d_call: TRBD2
v_call: TRBV7-4
cdr3_length: 14
clone_size: few

cdr3_nt: TGCAGTGCTTCTACGGGGGTGGAGAATCAGCCCCAGCATTTT
cdr3_aa: CSASTGVENQPQHF
j_call: TRBJ1-5
d_call: -
v_call: TRBV20-1
cdr3_length: 14
clone_size: -

cdr3_nt: TGTGCCAGCACCCAGGGGGTTTACAATGAGCAGTTCTTC
cdr3_aa: CASTQGVYNEQFF
j_call: TRBJ2-1
d_call: TRBD1
v_call: TRBV6-7
cdr3_length: 13
clone_size: few

cdr3_nt: TGTGCCAGCATCGGGGGCCAAGAGACCCAGTACTTC
cdr3_aa: CASIGGQETQYF
j_call: TRBJ2-5
d_call: -
v_call: TRBV25-1
cdr3_length: 12
clone_size: few

cdr3_nt: TGTGCCAGCACCGGGGGTGGGCGGAACGAGCAGTACTTC
cdr3_aa: CASTGGGRNEQYF
j_call: TRBJ2-7
d_call: -
v_call: TRBV5-5
cdr3_length: 13
clone_size: -

cdr3_nt: TGTGCCAGCAGGGGAGGTGGAAACACTGAAGCTTTCTTT
cdr3_aa: CASRGGGNTEAFF
j_call: TRBJ1-1
d_call: -
v_call: TRBV6-1
cdr3_length: 13
clone_size: few

cdr3_nt: TGTGCCAGCATCCTGCGGGCCGGTAACACCGGGGAGCTGTTTTTT
cdr3_aa: CASILRAGNTGELFF
j_call: TRBJ2-2
d_call: -
v_call: TRBV28
cdr3_length: 15
clone_size: many

cdr3_nt: TGCAGTGCAAAACCGATGACAGGGGGCACAGATACGCAGTATTTT
cdr3_aa: CSAKPMTGGTDTQYF
j_call: TRBJ2-3
d_call: TRBD1
v_call: TRBV20-1
cdr3_length: 15
clone_size: -

cdr3_nt: TGTGCCAGCAGCGTAGCGGGACACTACAATGAGCAGTTCTTC
cdr3_aa: CASSVAGHYNEQFF
j_call: TRBJ2-1
d_call: -
v_call: TRBV9
cdr3_length: 14
clone_size: -

cdr3_nt: TGTGCCAGCAGCTCCCCTCGGGCTAGCCTCTTCACAGATACGCAGTATTTT
cdr3_aa: CASSSPRASLFTDTQYF
j_call: TRBJ2-3
d_call: -
v_call: TRBV7-8
cdr3_length: 17
clone_size: -

cdr3_nt: TGTGCCAGCAGCCGACCCGAGGGTGGCTATGGCTACACCTTC
cdr3_aa: CASSRPEGGYGYTF
j_call: TRBJ1-2
d_call: -
v_call: TRBV7-2
cdr3_length: 14
clone_size: -

cdr3_nt: TGTGCCAGCAGCTTATACGGAAGCTGGGAGCTGTTTTTT
cdr3_aa: CASSLYGSWELFF
j_call: TRBJ2-2
d_call: -
v_call: TRBV7-9
cdr3_length: 13
clone_size: -

cdr3_nt: TGTGTCAGTAGTAGACAGGACTTCACGGAGCAGTACTTC
cdr3_aa: CVSSRQDFTEQYF
j_call: TRBJ2-7
d_call: -
v_call: TRBV19
cdr3_length: 13
clone_size: -

cdr3_nt: TGTGCCAGCAGCACCCAACCGCAGGGACCTGACACAGATACGCAGTATTTT
cdr3_aa: CASSTQPQGPDTDTQYF
j_call: TRBJ2-3
d_call: -
v_call: TRBV7-2
cdr3_length: 17
clone_size: many